The rows below give T cell receptor beta chains drawn from one sample of a study of TIL therapy for anti-PD-1-resistant metastatic lung cancer. Sequencing used immunoSEQ multiplex PCR; TCRdb keeps in-frame clones, though not all of them. The repertoire holds approximately 87,000 clones, under 70% seen once, with roughly 9.8% in the top ten. The sequenced sample was tumor tissue, obtained at baseline. These receptors originate from a person between 25 and 80 years old with non-small cell lung cancer. Both conserved end residues are part of each CDR3. The D gene is left open where the match is weak. Rows may omit the clone size; those that give it use once, few, many or a size class.

NA	TRBV6-2/TRBV6-3	TRBJ1-5	NA	TGTGCCAGCAGTTACTGGGACAACAATCAGCCCCAGCATTTT	CASSYWDNNQPQHF
many	TRBV28	TRBJ1-5	NA	TGTGCCAGCCGCCCCGACGGCAATCAGCCCCAGCATTTT	CASRPDGNQPQHF
many	TRBV9	TRBJ2-5	TRBD2	TGTGCCAGCAGCCTGGGACTAGCGGGCGGGGAGACCCAGTACTTC	CASSLGLAGGETQYF
once	TRBV6-5	TRBJ2-7	NA	TGTGCCAGCAGTTACTCGGACGGACCCTACGAGCAGTACTTC	CASSYSDGPYEQYF
NA	TRBV7-3	TRBJ2-1	NA	TGTGCCAGCAGCTTAACAGGCAGGAGCTCCTACAATGAGCAGTTCTTC	CASSLTGRSSYNEQFF
NA	TRBV7-2	TRBJ1-3	NA	TGTGCCAGCAGCGCTGGGCAGGCTCTCTCTGGAAACACCATATATTTT	CASSAGQALSGNTIYF
NA	TRBV5-4	TRBJ2-5	NA	TGTGCCAGCAGCGCGGCACGGGCGGAGGAGACCCAGTACTTC	CASSAARAEETQYF
NA	TRBV18	TRBJ2-4	NA	TGTGCCAGCTCCGAGGGGGGGCGCCGGAACATTCAGTACTTC	CASSEGGRRNIQYF
NA	TRBV6-2/TRBV6-3	TRBJ2-1	NA	TGTGCCAGCAGTTCAAAACGGGACCTAATACCGGGGCATGAGCAGTTCTTC	CASSSKRDLIPGHEQFF
NA	TRBV5-1	TRBJ2-3	NA	TGCGCCAGCAGCCCTCAAGGGGGGAGCGGCACAGATACGCAGTATTTT	CASSPQGGSGTDTQYF
NA	TRBV7-8	TRBJ1-6	NA	TGTGCCAGCAGCCGATTAGGAGGATCGGTAGGACAGTCTAATTCACCCCTCCACTTT	CASSRLGGSVGQSNSPLHF
NA	TRBV7-3	TRBJ2-3	NA	TGTGCCAGCAGCCTAAGCGGAGGCACAGATACGCAGTATTTT	CASSLSGGTDTQYF
NA	TRBV6-5	TRBJ1-6	NA	TGTGCCAGCACCCACGGACAGCAAATTTCACCCCTCCACTTT	CASTHGQQISPLHF
NA	TRBV11-2	TRBJ2-1	TRBD2	TGTGCCAGCAGCTTAGTATTAACTAGCGGGGCTTACAATGAGCAGTTCTTC	CASSLVLTSGAYNEQFF
few	TRBV6-5	TRBJ2-7	NA	TGTGCCAGCAGTTACTCGACAGTTGGGTCCTACGAGCAGTACTTC	CASSYSTVGSYEQYF
NA	TRBV19	TRBJ2-3	NA	TGTGCCAGTAGCCCTCGGACACCAACAGATACGCAGTATTTT	CASSPRTPTDTQYF
many	TRBV19	TRBJ1-4	NA	TGTGCCAGTAGTACATTCAACAGGGAGGGAGAAAAACTGTTTTTT	CASSTFNREGEKLFF
few	TRBV6-6	TRBJ1-5	TRBD1	TGTGCCAGCAGTCCAGACGACAGGGGGAATCAGCCCCAGCATTTT	CASSPDDRGNQPQHF
NA	TRBV29-1	TRBJ1-1	NA	TGCAGCGTTAAATTGGGTCGGAAGAACACTGAAGCTTTCTTT	CSVKLGRKNTEAFF
NA	TRBV6-6	TRBJ2-2	NA	TGTGCCAGCAGTTACTCCTCAGGGTTCACCGGGGAGCTGTTTTTT	CASSYSSGFTGELFF
few	TRBV14	TRBJ2-7	TRBD2	TGTGCCAGCAGCGTCCGACTCGCCGGGACTAGCCGCTACGAGCAGTACTTC	CASSVRLAGTSRYEQYF
NA	TRBV11-1	TRBJ2-1	TRBD1	TGTGCCAGCAGCTCCGGACAGGGGGCGCGGGAGCAGTTCTTC	CASSSGQGAREQFF